This TCR beta chain came from a study of response to subunit inactivated influenza vaccine. Study findings and constraints: There was a suggestion from the authors that each seasonal influenza vaccination recruits few new T cells.

The CDR3 runs 15 residues. From germline, CDR1 is SGDLS and CDR2 YYNGEE. Trimming cost V 4 bases and J 4 bases; bases outside gene matches: 8. Worth noting for this clonotype: The antigen remains undetermined.

TCRdb re-analysed the RT-PCR reads in MiXCR, keeping a single row per CDR3 protein. The sample has approximately 300,000 distinct CDR3 sequences, 20% to 25% seen once. The chain employs TRBV9 and TRBJ2-5; 9 positions agree with TRBD2. The sequences come from PBMCs from blood, collected approximately 20 months after vaccination. The receptor was derived from a man aged 50 to 69 who received an inactivated influenza vaccine. The CDR3 region is CASSPKGTSLETQYF. The CDR3 DNA is TGTGCCAGCAGCCCTAAAGGGACTAGCCTAGAGACCCAGTACTTC.